The clone carrying this TCR beta chain has more than one count but fewer than ten. Diagnoses were established using clinical symptoms, serum thyroxine and TRAb, thyroid ultrasound and orbital computed tomography. These data are taken from a study of T cells in Graves' hyperthyroidism and ophthalmopathy. Study-level background: Blood was drawn when the patient was first diagnosed and still untreated.

Using RNA transcripts as the source, TCR beta CDR3 regions were amplified. An initial round of RT-PCR targeting the TCR CDR3 relied on the HTBI primer set. From the multiplex PCR reads, TCRdb called clonotypes with MiXCR, one entry per CDR3 protein. Of about 380,000 distinct CDR3 sequences listed, around an eighth are singletons. Trimming cost V 7 bases and J 2 bases, with 19 bases left between them. The germline CDR1 and CDR2 sequences are SGHAT and FQNNGV. This CDR3 has 16 amino acids. The origin of this receptor is a man under 40 with Graves' hyperthyroidism that later progressed to Graves' ophthalmopathy. The rearrangement links TRBV11-2 to TRBJ2-3, with TRBD2 as a possible D gene (5 bases). The sequencing input was blood. The CDR3 sequence: CASTSTSSGYTDTQYF. CDR3 DNA sequence: TGTGCCAGCACCTCAACTTCTTCGGGGTACACAGATACGCAGTATTTT.